The clone carrying this T cell receptor beta chain appeared a few times. This record belongs to a study of blood T cells in healthy people across ages. A second PCR of 7 to 11 cycles used a sample-barcoded 5' primer and a J-beta primer mix. Samples each returned at least 3 million CDR3-containing paired-end reads. TCRdb redid the calling of the 5' RACE reads with MiXCR, one entry per CDR3 protein. Here the sample spans about 2 million distinct CDR3 sequences, around half being singletons. V lost 3 bases and J lost 0, with 12 bases in between. This CDR3 comprises 15 residues. Germline V gene sequence: CDR1 MNHEY, CDR2 SVGEGT.

The TCR was taken from a middle-aged woman in good health. Specimen: blood. This chain connects TRBV6-2 or TRBV6-3 to TRBJ2-7; possibly TRBD1 for D (6 bases). The CDR3 sequence is CASSYQGPSSYEQYF. The CDR3 DNA reads as TGTGCCAGCAGTTATCAGGGGCCAAGCTCCTACGAGCAGTACTTC.